Below are 2 T cell receptor beta chains sequenced from a single sample in a study of blood T cell repertoires in COVID-19. Libraries were prepared by immunoSEQ multiplex PCR; TCRdb keeps only in-frame clonotypes and omits some of them. The sample consists of 300,000 to 450,000 clones, roughly 80% of them appearing once. Sequencing was done on a sample of peripheral blood. The receptors come from a human donor with acute or convalescent COVID-19. The donor label of this sample is uncertain.

This clone came up once. The genes are TRBV9 and TRBJ1-2, with D maybe TRBD1 (5 bases). CDR3 size: 12 residues. Germline assignment: CDR1 SGDLS and CDR2 YYNGEE. V lost 6 bases, J lost 5 bases, and 11 bases lay in between. CDR3 sequence reads: CASTAGPYGYTF. CDR3 nucleotides: TGTGCCAGCACTGCAGGGCCATATGGCTACACCTTC.

This chain uses TRBV7-8 with TRBJ1-5, with D possibly matching TRBD1 (5 bases). From germline, CDR1 is SGHVS and CDR2 FQNEAQ. V was trimmed by 0 bases and J by 9 bases, leaving 15 bases between them. This CDR3 contains 15 residues. The CDR3 sequence is CASSLARGRVMPQHF. The CDR3 DNA follows: TGTGCCAGCAGCTTAGCGCGGGGCCGGGTTATGCCCCAGCATTTT. Looking up the rest from reference TRBV7-8 and TRBJ1-5 gives the full variable domain: GAGVSQSPRYKVAKRGQDVALRCDPISGHVSLFWYQQALGQGPEFLTYFQNEAQLDKSGLPSDRFFAERPEGSVSTLKIQRTQQEDSAVYLCASSLARGRVMPQHFGDGTRLSIL.